This is a list of T cell receptor beta chains from one sample in a study of blood T cell repertoires in COVID-19. Libraries were prepared by immunoSEQ multiplex PCR; TCRdb keeps only in-frame clonotypes and omits some of them. The data contain 75,000 to 100,000 clones, around 88% of them singletons. Sequencing used peripheral blood. Every receptor here comes from a man aged 55 to 69 with acute or convalescent COVID-19. CDR3s include the opening cysteine and the closing phenylalanine or tryptophan. D genes are given only for firm matches. Size tells how often a clone was seen (once, few, many) or the class of an expanded clone, and some rows leave it out.

TRBD1	TRBV25-1	TRBJ1-2	NA	CASSHQGEENYGYTF	TGTGCCAGCAGTCATCAGGGGGAAGAGAACTATGGCTACACCTTC
TRBD1	TRBV6-6	TRBJ1-5	NA	CASTPGQASNQPQHF	TGTGCCAGCACCCCGGGACAGGCAAGCAATCAGCCCCAGCATTTT
TRBD2	TRBV15	TRBJ2-3	NA	CATSPSRLAAFTDTQYF	TGTGCCACCAGCCCTAGTAGACTAGCGGCTTTCACAGATACGCAGTATTTT
NA	TRBV21-1	TRBJ2-3	NA	CASSKGSAGGRDTQYF	TGTGCCAGCAGCAAAGGTTCGGCAGGGGGGCGAGATACGCAGTATTTT
NA	TRBV6-2/TRBV6-3	TRBJ2-1	once	CASSYTGSSYNEQFF	TGTGCCAGCAGTTATACGGGGAGCTCCTACAATGAGCAGTTCTTC
NA	TRBV25-1	TRBJ1-1	NA	CASSPPPGTEAFF	TGTGCCAGCAGTCCGCCCCCGGGCACTGAAGCTTTCTTT
TRBD1	TRBV12-5	TRBJ1-5	NA	CASGEDRDPQPQHF	TGTGCTAGTGGGGAGGACAGGGACCCTCAGCCCCAGCATTTT
NA	TRBV6-5	TRBJ1-6	NA	CASSYQATPLHF	TGTGCCAGCAGTTACCAGGCAACACCCCTCCACTTT
NA	TRBV9	TRBJ2-2	NA	CASSPGAGELFF	TGTGCCAGCAGCCCCGGGGCCGGGGAGCTGTTTTTT
TRBD1	TRBV30	TRBJ2-7	NA	CAWGEGQGGSYEQYF	TGTGCCTGGGGGGAGGGACAGGGGGGCTCCTACGAGCAGTACTTC